This record covers a single TCR beta chain. These data belong to a study of CD8 T cells in Susac syndrome. An amount of RNA that ranged from roughly 0.45 to 1 ug was reverse transcribed with random hexamers. TCR beta CDR3 was amplified by immunoSEQ multiplex PCR. This amplification extended across 54 Vbeta and 13 Jbeta segments. Each CDR3 protein gets one entry after TCRdb re-called the immunoSEQ multiplex PCR reads with MiXCR. This table holds about 180,000 distinct CDR3 sequences, around 96% found once. V lost 4 bases and J 6 bases, leaving 12 bases between the germline ends. The length of the CDR3 is 13 residues. Germline values: CDR1 MNHEY, CDR2 SMNVEV (reference sequence). TCR beta sequencing was performed on blood CD8+ and CD4+ T cells.

The clonotype comes from a human donor with multiple sclerosis. The sequencing sample was made of CD8+ T cells from PBMCs. The J gene is TRBJ1-1, the V gene TRBV27; weak D call: TRBD1 (5 bases). This CDR3 reads CASSSGPRSEAFF. CDR3 nucleotide sequence: TGTGCCAGCAGTTCGGGACCCCGATCTGAAGCTTTCTTT.